The clone carrying this TCR beta chain occurred once. Its specificity is unknown. This specimen comes from a study of high-grade serous ovarian cancer treatment subgroups. Libraries were prepared by immunoSEQ multiplex PCR; TCRdb keeps only in-frame clonotypes and omits some of them. The repertoire holds roughly 29,000 clones, with around 80% as singletons. Study observations and caveats: TCR clonal relatedness correlated positively with neoantigen level. Without spatial data, bulk sequencing limits insight into HGSC tumor diversity.

The tumor samples were collected prior to definitive surgery or chemotherapy. The ends were cut back, 3 bases at V and 7 bases at J, with 17 bases in the middle. Looked up from germline, CDR1 is MDHEN and CDR2 is SYDVKM. The CDR3 covers 15 residues. The V gene is TRBV28, the J gene TRBJ2-3; D might be TRBD2 (7 bases). The material sequenced was tumor tissue. This clonotype was obtained from a human donor with high-grade serous ovarian cancer. The CDR3 DNA follows: TGTGCCAGCAGTTTTCGGGGGGCAGGGGATAATACGCAGTATTTT. Its translation: CASSFRGAGDNTQYF.